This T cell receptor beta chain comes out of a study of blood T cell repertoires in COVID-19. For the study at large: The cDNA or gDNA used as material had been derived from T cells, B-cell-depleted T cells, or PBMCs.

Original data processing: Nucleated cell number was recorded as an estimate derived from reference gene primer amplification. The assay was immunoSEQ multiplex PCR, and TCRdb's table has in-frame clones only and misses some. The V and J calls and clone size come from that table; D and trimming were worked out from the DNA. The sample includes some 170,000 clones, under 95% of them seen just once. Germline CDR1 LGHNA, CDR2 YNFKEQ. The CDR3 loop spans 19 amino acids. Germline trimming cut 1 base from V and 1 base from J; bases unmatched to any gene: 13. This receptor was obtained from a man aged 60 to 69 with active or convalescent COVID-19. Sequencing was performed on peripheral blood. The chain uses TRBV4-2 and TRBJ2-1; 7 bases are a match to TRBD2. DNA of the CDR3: TGTGCCAGCAGCCAAGCGGCTAGCGGACACATTCGGTCCTACAATGAGCAGTTCTTC. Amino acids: CASSQAASGHIRSYNEQFF.